Shown below are 8 T cell receptor beta chains from a single sample sequenced in a study of CD8 T cells in Susac syndrome. Reverse transcription used about 0.45 to 1 ug RNA and random hexamers. TCRdb processed the immunoSEQ multiplex PCR reads anew with MiXCR; each CDR3 protein has one entry. The data hold 150,000 to 190,000 distinct CDR3 sequences, with 90% to 95% observed a single time. The sequenced material came from CD8+ T cells from PBMCs. The receptors derive from a human donor with multiple sclerosis.

This chain joins TRBV5-6 and TRBJ1-1; perhaps TRBD1 as D (5 bases). CDR3 length: 14 amino acids. V was clipped by 6 bases and J by 7 bases, with 19 bases between them. Germline values: CDR1 SGHDT, CDR2 YYEEEE. The DNA for the CDR3 is TGTGCCAGCACCCGTGGGGGACTATCGTTTGAAGCTTTCTTT. Translation: CASTRGGLSFEAFF. Full variable domain (rest looked up from reference TRBV5-6 and TRBJ1-1): DAGVTQSPTHLIKTRGQQVTLRCSPKSGHDTVSWYQQALGQGPQFIFQYYEEEERQRGNFPDRFSGHQFPNYSSELNVNALLLGDSALYLCASTRGGLSFEAFFGQGTRLTVV.

In its sample, this clonotype was seen once. This rearrangement joins TRBV12-5 to TRBJ2-7; D is unresolved. The CDR3 runs 14 residues. V was cut by 6 bases and J by 4 bases, with 16 bases left in between. The V gene's germline CDR1 is LGHNT and CDR2 FRNRAP. CDR3 DNA: TGTGCTAGTGGACCGAACGGCGCGGTGTACGAGCAGTACTTC. Its protein product is CASGPNGAVYEQYF. Looking up the rest from reference TRBV12-5 and TRBJ2-7 gives the full variable domain: DARVTQTPRHKVTEMGQEVTMRCQPILGHNTVFWYRQTMMQGLELLAYFRNRAPLDDSGMPKDRFSAEMPDATLATLKIQPSEPRDSAVYFCASGPNGAVYEQYFGPGTRLTVT.

This chain uses TRBV11-2 with TRBJ1-2; 7 bases align to TRBD1. CDR1 is SGHAT and CDR2 is FQNNGV in the germline V gene. Trimming at V came to 6 bases and at J to 1 base, leaving 5 bases not matched to a gene. This CDR3 is built from 14 residues. CDR3 nucleotide sequence: TGTGCCAGCAGTCCAACAGGGGTTAACTATGGCTACACCTTC. It encodes CASSPTGVNYGYTF.

The gene calls are TRBV27 and TRBJ1-2, with a possible D match to TRBD1 (6 bases). V lost 5 bases and J 2 bases, leaving 12 bases between the germline ends. The CDR3 totals 14 residues. CDR1 is MNHEY and CDR2 is SMNVEV in the germline V gene (reference sequence). The CDR3 region has the DNA TGTGCCAGCAGTCCCAAAGGGGGGAACTATGGCTACACCTTC. Translation: CASSPKGGNYGYTF.

The chain combines TRBV5-1 with TRBJ2-7, with D possibly being TRBD1 or TRBD2 (5 bases each). The CDR3 has 15 residues. The V gene lost 3 bases and the J gene lost 6 bases, with 19 bases spanning the gap. Germline lookup yields CDR1 SGHRS and CDR2 YFSETQ. CDR3: CASSWTRGIRIEQYF. The CDR3 DNA is TGCGCCAGCAGCTGGACTCGGGGCATCAGAATCGAGCAGTACTTC.

This rearrangement joins TRBV7-6 to TRBJ2-1; 12 nucleotides agree with TRBD2. V dropped 6 bases and J dropped 6; count of bases not matched to a gene: 9. From germline, CDR1 is SGHVS and CDR2 FNYEAQ. This CDR3 spans 16 amino acids. The CDR3 reads CASSWGGLAGFNEQFF. CDR3 DNA: TGTGCCAGCAGTTGGGGGGGACTAGCGGGTTTCAATGAGCAGTTCTTC.

V usage is TRBV11-3 and J usage is TRBJ1-1; no firm D call. The CDR3 has 13 amino acids. The V gene lost 1 base and the J gene lost 1 base, with 4 bases spanning the gap. Germline V gene data show CDR1 as SGHNT and CDR2 as YENEEA. CDR3 region: CASSLAKNTEAFF. CDR3 coding DNA: TGTGCCAGCAGCTTAGCCAAGAACACTGAAGCTTTCTTT.

The rearrangement links TRBV11-3 to TRBJ2-2, with D unclear. The V end was cut by 2 bases, the J end by 3 bases, with 10 bases between. Germline values: CDR1 SGHNT, CDR2 YENEEA. The length of the CDR3 is 15 residues. The CDR3 coding sequence is TGTGCCAGCAGCTTATGGGAAGGGTACACCGGGGAGCTGTTTTTT. Translating gives CASSLWEGYTGELFF.